There are a few counts of the clone carrying this TCR beta chain. No antigen is known for it. This record comes from a study of T cell repertoires in cytomegalovirus infection. On the study more broadly: Newly reported HLA-C-restricted and thoroughly characterized HLA-B-restricted CMV epitopes were employed.

MiXCR, run by TCRdb on the reads, gives a single entry per CDR3 protein. Here the sample spans 650,000 to 900,000 distinct CDR3 sequences, roughly 29% being singletons. The CDR3 extends over 13 amino acids. Germline-derived CDR1 and CDR2 are SEHNR and FQNEAQ (reference sequence). V was shortened by 5 bases and J by 3 bases, with 11 bases between the two germline ends. Sequencing was performed on cultured CD8+ T cells from PBMCs, taken from culture after CMV antigen stimulation. This clonotype originated in a human donor in good health (CMV status not recorded). Some clones in this sample may be carry-over from other donors' samples. The genes are TRBV7-9 and TRBJ2-7, with unresolved D. CDR3 amino acids: CASSPPLGYEQYV. In DNA form, the CDR3 reads TGTGCCAGCAGCCCCCCTTTGGGCTACGAGCAGTACGTC.